This TCR beta chain came from a study of human T cells and chemical hapten exposure. The CDR3 totals 13 residues. Per the germline V gene, CDR1 is SGHTA and CDR2 is FQGNSA. V lost 8 bases and J 7 bases, leaving 15 bases between the germline ends. The time point denotes: pre-sensitization, week 0. Sample treatment: therapeutic diphenylcyclopropenone sensitization with weekly scalp DPC. What the library attached to individual cDNA molecules were unique molecular identifiers. MiXCR, applied by TCRdb to the RACE reads, yields one record per CDR3 protein. The sample contains roughly 120,000 distinct CDR3 sequences, around an eighth of which appear only once.

The sequence was obtained from a woman between 18 and 29 years old with alopecia areata. Some clones in this sample may be carry-over from other donors' samples. The gene calls are TRBV7-2 and TRBJ1-3; D call uncertain. The sequencing used whole blood, collected in connection with sensitization to the hapten diphenylcyclopropenone (DPC). The CDR3 region has the DNA TGTGCCAGCTTTAAAAGAGCGGAGAACACCATATATTTT. It encodes CASFKRAENTIYF. Based on the CDR3 plus reference TRBV7-2 and TRBJ1-3, the full variable domain is GAGVSQSPSNKVTEKGKDVELRCDPISGHTALYWYRQSLGQGLEFLIYFQGNSAPDKSGLPSDRFSAERTGGSVSTLTIQRTQQEDSAVYLCASFKRAENTIYFGEGSWLTVV.